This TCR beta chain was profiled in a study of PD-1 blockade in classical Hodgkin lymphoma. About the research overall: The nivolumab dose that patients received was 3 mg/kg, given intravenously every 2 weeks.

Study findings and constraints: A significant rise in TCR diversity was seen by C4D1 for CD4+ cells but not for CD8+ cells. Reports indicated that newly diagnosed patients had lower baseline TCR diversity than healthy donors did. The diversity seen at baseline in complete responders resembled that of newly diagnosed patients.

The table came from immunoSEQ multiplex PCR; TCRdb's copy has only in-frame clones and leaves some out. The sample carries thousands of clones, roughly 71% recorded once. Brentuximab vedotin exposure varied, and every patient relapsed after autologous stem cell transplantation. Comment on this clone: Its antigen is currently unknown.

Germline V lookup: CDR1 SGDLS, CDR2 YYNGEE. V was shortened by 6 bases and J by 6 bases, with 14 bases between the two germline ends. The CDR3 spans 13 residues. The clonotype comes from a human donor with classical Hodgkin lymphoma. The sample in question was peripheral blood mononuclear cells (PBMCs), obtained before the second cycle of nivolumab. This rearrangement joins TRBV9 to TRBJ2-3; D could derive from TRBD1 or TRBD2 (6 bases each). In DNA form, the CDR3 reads TGTGCCAGCAACAGAGGGGGGACGGATACGCAGTATTTT. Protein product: CASNRGGTDTQYF. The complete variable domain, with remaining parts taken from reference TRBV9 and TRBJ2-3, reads DSGVTQTPKHLITATGQRVTLRCSPRSGDLSVYWYQQSLDQGLQFLIQYYNGEERAKGNILERFSAQQFPDLHSELNLSSLELGDSALYFCASNRGGTDTQYFGPGTRLTVL.